The entry below gives a single T cell receptor beta chain sequence along with its context. The antigen is unknown. The sample comes from a study of cytotoxic CD8 clonotypes in ibrutinib-treated CLL. Study-wide background: The patient breakdown showed around 10 relapsed/refractory and about 16 treatment-naive cases, with fewer than 18 IGHV unmutated. Collecting the response samples happened after a median approximately twelve months of treatment, with a range of 6 to 36. Study-wide points: The study found clonality rose at ibrutinib response, then fell toward baseline at progression.

Method: immunoSEQ multiplex PCR; TCRdb's copy keeps in-frame clones and lacks some. The repertoire holds approximately 100,000 clones, 60% to 80% seen once, with approximately 25% in the top ten. Germline CDR1 reads LNHDA; CDR2 reads SQIVND (reference sequence). V lost 6 bases, J lost 14 bases, and 20 bases lay in between. The length of the CDR3 is 13 residues. Sequencing used PBMCs, obtained after 24 months of ibrutinib treatment. The chain carries TRBV19 and TRBJ1-5, with D possibly being TRBD1 (6 bases). The receptor was isolated from a human donor with chronic lymphocytic leukemia. CDR3 sequence: CASSDRTRQAKHF. CDR3 nucleotides: TGTGCCAGTAGCGACAGGACCCGACAAGCCAAGCATTTT.